This is a list of T cell receptor beta chains from one sample in a study of beta chain features in type 1 diabetes. TCRdb's copy holds only in-frame clones and misses some; the assay was immunoSEQ multiplex PCR. This sample has approximately 170,000 clones; 7.8% occur once, and the top ten carry around 0.9%. Sample: central memory CD4+ T cells from blood. These receptors all stem from a woman aged 40 to 50 with type 1 diabetes. The CDR3 runs from the conserved cysteine through the conserved F or W. D genes are given only for firm matches. Clone size appears in some rows only: once, few, many, or a class for an expanded clone.

j_call d_call clone_size v_call cdr3_nt cdr3_aa
TRBJ2-5 TRBD1 NA TRBV9 TGTGCCAGCAGCCCTAGGACGGACAGGGAAGAGACCCAGTACTTC CASSPRTDREETQYF
TRBJ1-1 NA NA TRBV18 TGTGCCAGCTCACCGGCAGGACTCACTGAAGCTTTCTTT CASSPAGLTEAFF
TRBJ2-1 NA NA TRBV7-2 TGTGCCAGCAGCTCCCCTGGGGCGGGACGGTTCTTC CASSSPGAGRFF
TRBJ2-7 NA few TRBV27 TGTGCCAGCCACGGGGTTGGTAGCGGCTACGAGCAGTACTTC CASHGVGSGYEQYF
TRBJ2-6 TRBD1 NA TRBV5-1 TGCGCCAGCAGCTTGGGGGGACAGGGAAGTAGGACCAACGTCCTGACTTTC CASSLGGQGSRTNVLTF
TRBJ2-4 TRBD1 few TRBV2 TGTGCCAGCGGACTCCTCGGGACAGCTAAAAACATTCAGTACTTC CASGLLGTAKNIQYF
TRBJ2-1 NA NA TRBV28 TGTGCCACCTTCGGGGGCTCCTACAATGAGCAGTTCTTC CATFGGSYNEQFF
TRBJ1-1 NA few TRBV18 TGTGCCAGCTCACCCACAGCTCTTAACACTGAAGCTTTCTTT CASSPTALNTEAFF
TRBJ2-3 NA NA TRBV7-2 TGTGCCAGCAGCTTTGAAGGGGGCACAGATACGCAGTATTTT CASSFEGGTDTQYF
TRBJ2-1 TRBD2 few TRBV6-1 TGTGCCAGCAGTCATAGCGGGGGGGGGTACAATGAGCAGTTCTTC CASSHSGGGYNEQFF
TRBJ1-6 TRBD1 few TRBV7-9 TGTGCCAGCAGCTTAGTGGGACAGCGCAATTCACCCCTCCACTTT CASSLVGQRNSPLHF
TRBJ2-7 TRBD2 NA TRBV7-2 TGTGCCAGCAGTTTAACCCTAGCGGGGCGAAACGAGCAGTACTTC CASSLTLAGRNEQYF
TRBJ2-1 NA few TRBV27 TGTGCCAGTGGGGAGCGGAGGGGGGGCAATGAGCAGTTCTTC CASGERRGGNEQFF
TRBJ2-3 TRBD2 NA TRBV6-6 TGTGCCAGCAGTTTCCCGGGACTAAAGACAGATACGCAGTATTTT CASSFPGLKTDTQYF
TRBJ1-5 TRBD1 NA TRBV25-1 TGTGCCAGCAGGGGGCAGGGGGACAATCAGCCCCAGCATTTT CASRGQGDNQPQHF
TRBJ2-7 NA few TRBV11-1 TGTGCCAGCAGCTTTGACAGGAGTTACGAGCAGTACTTC CASSFDRSYEQYF
TRBJ1-3 NA few TRBV29-1 TGCAGCGTTGAACAGGCAGTGGGAAACACCATATATTTT CSVEQAVGNTIYF
TRBJ1-1 NA NA TRBV5-1 TGCGCCAGCACCTTCGGAGGCCGTGAAGCTTTCTTT CASTFGGREAFF
TRBJ1-6 TRBD1 NA TRBV9 TGTGCCAGCAGCGTAGCTACAGGGGAGGTCGGTAATTCACCCCTCCACTTT CASSVATGEVGNSPLHF
TRBJ2-1 NA NA TRBV28 TGTGCCAGCAGTACCGGTAGCGGCAGTATGGTCTTC CASSTGSGSMVF
TRBJ1-1 TRBD1 few TRBV7-9 TGTGCCAGCAGCCTGACAGGGGGGAACACTGAAGCTTTCTTT CASSLTGGNTEAFF
TRBJ2-1 TRBD2 NA TRBV4-3 TGCGCCAGCAGCCAAGAGAGAATGCGGGGGGACCTGAGGAATGAGCAGTTCTTC CASSQERMRGDLRNEQFF
TRBJ2-5 TRBD1 NA TRBV14 TGTGCCAGCAGCCTCAGACGGCCAGGGGGCCAAGAGACCCAGTACTTC CASSLRRPGGQETQYF
TRBJ2-1 TRBD2 NA TRBV19 TGTGCCACTCAAGAAGGACTAGCGGGGATTGAGCAGTTCTTC CATQEGLAGIEQFF
TRBJ2-1 TRBD2 NA TRBV10-3 TGTGCCATCAGTGAGACTAGCGGGAGGACCAATGAGCAGTTCTTC CAISETSGRTNEQFF
TRBJ1-1 TRBD1 few TRBV11-2 TGTGCCAGCAGCTCCGAACAGGAGGGGACAGTTGAAGCTTTCTTT CASSSEQEGTVEAFF
TRBJ2-2 NA NA TRBV9 TGTGCCAGCAGCTCCTATGGCGGGGAGCTGTTTTTT CASSSYGGELFF
TRBJ2-1 TRBD2 NA TRBV30 TGTGCCTGGGGGAGGGCCGGTGAGCAGTTCTTC CAWGRAGEQFF
TRBJ1-2 NA NA TRBV7-2 TGTGCCAGCAGCTTTGTTGTGTCAGGGCAGGATGGCTACACCTTC CASSFVVSGQDGYTF
TRBJ1-2 NA many TRBV29-1 TGCAGCGTTAAAGGGACTTATGGCTACACCTTC CSVKGTYGYTF
TRBJ1-3 NA few TRBV5-4 TGTGCCAGCAGCGCGACACAGGGAACTGGAAACACCATATATTTT CASSATQGTGNTIYF
TRBJ2-7 NA NA TRBV28 TGTGCCAGCAGTTACGTAACCGGGAACTCCTACGAGCAGTACTTC CASSYVTGNSYEQYF
TRBJ2-4 TRBD1 NA TRBV5-1 TGCGCCACCGCGGACAGGGGGGCCAAAAACATTCAGTACTTC CATADRGAKNIQYF
TRBJ2-5 TRBD2 few TRBV5-1 TGCGCCAGCAGCTTGGGCGGGAGGGCCCCCCAAGAGACCCAGTACTTC CASSLGGRAPQETQYF
TRBJ2-5 NA NA TRBV29-1 TGCAGCGTTTCTCAAGAGACCCAGTACTTC CSVSQETQYF
TRBJ2-5 NA many TRBV5-4 TGTGCCAGCGGAACTAACCAAGAGACCCAGTACTTC CASGTNQETQYF
TRBJ2-3 TRBD2 few TRBV5-1 TGCGCCAGCAGCAGCGATAGCGGGGGGGCCGGAGATACGCAGTATTTT CASSSDSGGAGDTQYF
TRBJ2-1 NA few TRBV7-2 TGTGCCAGCAGCTTATTTGGGGGGTACAATGAGCAGTTCTTC CASSLFGGYNEQFF
TRBJ2-1 TRBD1 NA TRBV7-2 TGTGCCACCCGGACAGGTCTCTCCTACAATGAGCAGTTCTTC CATRTGLSYNEQFF
TRBJ2-3 NA NA TRBV29-1 TGCAGCGTTGAGGGAGCGGAAAGCACAGATACGCAGTATTTT CSVEGAESTDTQYF
TRBJ2-7 TRBD1 NA TRBV7-3 TGTGCCAGCAGCTTACAGGACAGGGGTAGCGAGCAGTACTTC CASSLQDRGSEQYF
TRBJ2-2 TRBD1 few TRBV5-4 TGTGCCAGCAGCCCCCGGACAGGGGGCGGCACCGGGGAGCTGTTTTTT CASSPRTGGGTGELFF
TRBJ2-1 TRBD2 many TRBV13 TGTGCCAGCAGCTTAGGCCGACTAGCGGAGCAGTTCTTC CASSLGRLAEQFF
TRBJ2-3 TRBD2 NA TRBV10-3 TGTGCCATCAGTGAGCAGCTAGCGGGAAAGTTGAGTACGCAGTATTTT CAISEQLAGKLSTQYF
TRBJ2-1 TRBD1 many TRBV11-3 TGTGCCAGCAGCTTAATACAGGGGGTGGATGAGCAGTTCTTC CASSLIQGVDEQFF